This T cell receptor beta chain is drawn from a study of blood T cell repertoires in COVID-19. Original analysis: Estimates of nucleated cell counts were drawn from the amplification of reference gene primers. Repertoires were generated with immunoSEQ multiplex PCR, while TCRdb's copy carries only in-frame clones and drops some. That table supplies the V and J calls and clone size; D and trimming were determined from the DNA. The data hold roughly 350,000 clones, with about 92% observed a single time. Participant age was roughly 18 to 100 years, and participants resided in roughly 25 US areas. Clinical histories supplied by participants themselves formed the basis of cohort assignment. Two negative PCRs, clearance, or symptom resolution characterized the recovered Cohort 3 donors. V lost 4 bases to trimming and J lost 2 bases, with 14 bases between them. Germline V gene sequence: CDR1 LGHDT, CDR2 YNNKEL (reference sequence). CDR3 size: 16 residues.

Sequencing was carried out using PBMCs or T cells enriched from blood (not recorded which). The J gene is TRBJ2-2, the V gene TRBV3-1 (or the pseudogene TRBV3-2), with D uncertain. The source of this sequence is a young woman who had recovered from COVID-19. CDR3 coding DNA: TGTGCCAGCAGCCCACCCCACAAGTTTAACACCGGGGAGCTGTTTTTT. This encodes CASSPPHKFNTGELFF.